This T cell receptor beta chain was recovered during a study of cytomegalovirus exposure and HLA in healthy donors. At the level of the study: In a later analysis, it was reported that the 120 or so validation repertoires had been produced on the same platform as the 700 or so repertoires belonging to the first cohort.

Separate from the roughly 710-subject first cohort, the approximately 120-subject validation cohort was the one that the donors belonged to. Study results and caveats: As was reported, the classifier diagnosed cytomegalovirus status with high specificity and sensitivity. Overall, roughly 160 TCR beta chains were annotated as cytomegalovirus-associated.

Assay used: immunoSEQ multiplex PCR; TCRdb lists only in-frame clones, some missing. The sample includes around 200,000 clones, about four fifths of them seen just once. As concerns this clone: What it recognizes is unknown.

The clonotype was recovered from a woman younger than 35 in good health and CMV-seropositive. The sequenced material came from PBMCs.

The DNA of the CDR3 is TGTGCCAGCAGTGTTCCGGGACAGGGGAACACCGGGGAGCTGTTTTTT. Its translation: CASSVPGQGNTGELFF. The gene calls are TRBV2 and TRBJ2-2; TRBD1 matches 9 bases. Germline-derived CDR1 and CDR2 are SNHLY and FYNNEI. The V and J ends lost 4 bases and 1 base, in that order; junction bases with no gene match: 4. This CDR3 is built from 16 residues. Looking up the rest from reference TRBV2 and TRBJ2-2 gives the full variable domain: EPEVTQTPSHQVTQMGQEVILRCVPISNHLYFYWYRQILGQKVEFLVSFYNNEISEKSEIFDDQFSVERPDGSNFTLKIRSTKLEDSAMYFCASSVPGQGNTGELFFGEGSRLTVL.